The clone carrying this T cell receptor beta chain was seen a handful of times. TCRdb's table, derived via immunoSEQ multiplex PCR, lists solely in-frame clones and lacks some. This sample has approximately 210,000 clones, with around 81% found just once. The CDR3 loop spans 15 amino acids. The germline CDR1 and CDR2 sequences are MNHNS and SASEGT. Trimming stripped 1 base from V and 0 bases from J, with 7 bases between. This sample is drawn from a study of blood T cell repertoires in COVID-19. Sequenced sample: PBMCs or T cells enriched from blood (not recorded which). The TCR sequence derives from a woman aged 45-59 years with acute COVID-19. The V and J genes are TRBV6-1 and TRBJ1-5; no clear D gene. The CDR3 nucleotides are TGTGCCAGCAGTGAAGTCGTATATAGCAATCAGCCCCAGCATTTT. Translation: CASSEVVYSNQPQHF.